The 20 T cell receptor beta chains below were found in one sample sequenced in a study of a mutant IDH1 vaccine in newly diagnosed glioma (dated by TCRdb to the early 2020s). No antigen is known for these receptors. The meaning of the sample's time point label: week 11, during vaccination. Each vaccine dose, consisting of 300 ug of a 20-mer mutant IDH1 peptide in Montanide, was administered subcutaneously with topical imiquimod. Libraries came from the immunoSEQ multiplex PCR assay. Held by TCRdb, this immuneACCESS table contains in-frame sequences only and omits some clones. Under half of the omission traces to an unresolved V gene where checked; the cause of the rest is unknown. The sample table shows tens of thousands of clones, and about four fifths are seen once. Approximately 6.1% of the sample comes from the top ten. This sample comprised PBMCs, obtained from a glioma patient whose treatment included an IDH1 peptide vaccine. Receptors originate from a man aged 45-65 years with glioma.

The chain combines TRBV29-1 with TRBJ2-7; 10 bases are shared with TRBD2. The junction had 5 bases not matched to a gene; V was cut back by 7 bases and J by 5 bases. Germline CDR1 and CDR2: SQVTM and ANQGSEA. This CDR3 contains 12 residues. The CDR3 nucleotides are TGCAGCGCAACCGGGACTAGCGACGAGCAGTACTTC. This codes for CSATGTSDEQYF.

The CDR3 loop is CASRTHQGTDTQYF. The CDR3 DNA reads as TGTGCCAGCAGAACCCACCAGGGCACAGATACGCAGTATTTT. V and J are TRBV7-2 and TRBJ2-3, with D unresolved. The ends were cut back, 6 bases at V and 1 base at J, with 11 bases in the middle. In germline, CDR1 is SGHTA, CDR2 FQGNSA. The CDR3 has 14 residues.

This chain connects TRBV5-4 to TRBJ2-1, with D possibly matching TRBD2 (6 bases). The germline V gene has CDR1 SGHNT and CDR2 YYREEE (reference sequence). The CDR3 contains 15 residues. V dropped 0 bases and J dropped 3 bases, with 10 bases sitting between them. The CDR3 sequence is CASSLVRGGYNEQFF. CDR3 coding DNA: TGTGCCAGCAGCTTGGTGAGGGGAGGCTACAATGAGCAGTTCTTC.

V gene TRBV27 combines with J gene TRBJ2-7, with D perhaps given as TRBD1 or TRBD2 (5 bases each). The V gene lost 6 bases and the J gene lost 0 bases, with 12 bases spanning the gap. The V gene's germline CDR1 is MNHEY and CDR2 SMNVEV (reference sequence). The CDR3 is 14 residues long. This chain's CDR3 is CASREWGSSYEQYF. In DNA form, the CDR3 reads TGTGCCAGCAGGGAGTGGGGGAGCTCCTACGAGCAGTACTTC.

The CDR3 loop reads CASSLAGTLREQYF. The CDR3 coding sequence is TGTGCCAGCAGCTTAGCAGGGACCCTAAGGGAGCAGTACTTC. The rearrangement uses TRBV7-8 and TRBJ2-7; D may match TRBD1 or TRBD2 (5 bases each). Germline CDR1 reads SGHVS; CDR2 reads FQNEAQ. The V end lost 0 bases, the J end lost 7 bases, and 13 bases lay between the germline ends. The CDR3 spans 14 residues.

The rearrangement links TRBV6-5 to TRBJ1-1, with D hard to call. Germline V CDR1 and CDR2: MNHEY, SVGAGI. V lost 5 bases and J lost 5, with 12 bases in between. The length of the CDR3 is 13 residues. The CDR3 DNA sequence: TGTGCCAGCAGTCGGACGGTCGAGACTGAAGCTTTCTTT. Its translation: CASSRTVETEAFF.

V usage is TRBV28 and J usage is TRBJ2-7; no firm D call. This CDR3 region has 15 residues. Germline CDR1 and CDR2: MDHEN and SYDVKM. Trimming left V 1 base short and J 2 bases short, with 12 bases between. CDR3: CASSLSRLRTYEQYF. The CDR3 DNA follows: TGTGCCAGCAGTTTATCTCGGCTCCGAACCTACGAGCAGTACTTC.

V gene TRBV5-1 combines with J gene TRBJ2-7; 8 nucleotides match TRBD1. Unmatched junction bases numbered 8, after V lost 4 bases and J lost 5 bases. The CDR3 totals 14 residues. CDR1 and CDR2 from the germline V gene are SGHRS and YFSETQ. Written as DNA, the CDR3 is TGCGCCAGCAGCCCAGGACAGGGTGGGGACGAGCAGTACTTC. Translating it yields CASSPGQGGDEQYF.

This sequence joins TRBV14 and TRBJ1-2; 9 bases fit TRBD1. This CDR3 contains 14 residues. Germline-derived CDR1 and CDR2 are SGHDN and FVKESK. J was trimmed by 5 bases and V by 4 bases; bases with no gene match: 5. The CDR3: CASSRGQGRYGYTF. The CDR3, as DNA: TGTGCCAGCAGCCGCGGACAGGGGAGGTATGGCTACACCTTC.

The J gene is TRBJ1-1, the V gene TRBV2, with 9 bases matching TRBD1. CDR3 length equals 18 residues. The germline V gene has CDR1 SNHLY and CDR2 FYNNEI. Unmatched junction bases numbered 21, after V lost 8 bases and J lost 5 bases. DNA for the CDR3: TGTGCCAGCCGAACTCTACGGGACAGGGTTTCTTCGGTGACTGAAGCTTTCTTT. It yields the protein CASRTLRDRVSSVTEAFF.

The rearrangement links TRBV6-1 to TRBJ1-1; D ambiguous. The CDR3 covers 13 residues. The germline gives CDR1 MNHNS, CDR2 SASEGT. V was clipped by 7 bases and J by 1 base, with 10 bases between them. In nucleotides, the CDR3 is TGTGCCAGCAAAAGCCCTCCGAACACTGAAGCTTTCTTT. This encodes CASKSPPNTEAFF.

The genes are TRBV7-3 and TRBJ1-1, with D perhaps TRBD1 (5 bases). The germline V gene encodes CDR1 SGHTA and CDR2 FQGTGA. CDR3 length: 13 amino acids. V was shortened by 2 bases and J by 11 bases, with 15 bases between the two germline ends. In DNA, the CDR3 is TGTGCCAGCAGCTTAGCTTACGACAGTCAGGCTTTCTTT. This translates into CASSLAYDSQAFF.

This chain uses TRBV27 with TRBJ2-7; TRBD1 might be the D (6 bases). Germline-derived CDR1 and CDR2 are MNHEY and SMNVEV (reference sequence). There are 13 residues in the CDR3. Trimming pared 3 bases from V and 5 bases from J, leaving 11 bases between. The CDR3 here is CASSFNTGNEQYF. In DNA, the CDR3 is TGTGCCAGCAGTTTCAATACAGGGAACGAGCAGTACTTC.

The rearrangement uses TRBV11-3 and TRBJ2-3, with TRBD1 matching over 8 bases. Germline CDR1 SGHNT, CDR2 YENEEA. CDR3 length: 14 residues. The V gene end was trimmed by 1 base and the J gene end by 5 bases; junction bases not matched to a gene: 2. The chain's CDR3 is CASSLVTGGDTQYF. The CDR3 nucleotides read TGTGCCAGCAGCTTAGTTACAGGGGGAGATACGCAGTATTTT.

V and J are TRBV14 and TRBJ2-3, with no clear D. The germline V gene has CDR1 SGHDN and CDR2 FVKESK. The CDR3 is 16 residues long. V was clipped by 6 bases and J by 0 bases, with 16 bases between them. The DNA of the CDR3 is TGTGCCAGCAGTCGCATGGCGGTACTTAGCACAGATACGCAGTATTTT. Protein product: CASSRMAVLSTDTQYF.

The chain is built from TRBV9 and TRBJ2-3, with TRBD2 matching over 8 bases. Germline lookup yields CDR1 SGDLS and CDR2 YYNGEE. The CDR3 contains 16 residues. V was clipped by 0 bases and J by 0 bases; unmatched bases: 3. The CDR3 protein is CASSVELAGSTDTQYF. CDR3 DNA sequence: TGTGCCAGCAGCGTAGAATTAGCGGGAAGCACAGATACGCAGTATTTT. Using reference TRBV9 and TRBJ2-3 for the parts outside the CDR3, the full variable domain is DSGVTQTPKHLITATGQRVTLRCSPRSGDLSVYWYQQSLDQGLQFLIQYYNGEERAKGNILERFSAQQFPDLHSELNLSSLELGDSALYFCASSVELAGSTDTQYFGPGTRLTVL.

The chain carries TRBV10-1 and TRBJ2-2; tentative D call: TRBD2 (6 bases). Germline CDR1 and CDR2: WNHNN and SYGVQD (reference sequence). The CDR3 is 15 amino acids. V was trimmed by 8 bases and J by 0 bases, leaving 13 bases between them. CDR3 DNA sequence: TGCGCCAGCGGCTGGAGGGCAGCGAACACCGGGGAGCTGTTTTTT. Its protein product is CASGWRAANTGELFF.

The J gene is TRBJ1-2, the V gene TRBV7-2; D is unclear. The CDR3 is made up of 14 amino acids. Germline V gene lookup returns CDR1 SGHTA and CDR2 FQGNSA. V lost 6 bases to trimming and J lost 2 bases, with 13 bases between them. This CDR3 is CASSPTTVNYGYTF. CDR3 DNA sequence: TGTGCCAGCAGTCCTACTACAGTGAACTATGGCTACACCTTC.

The V and J genes are TRBV5-1 and TRBJ2-7, with 8 bases lining up with TRBD2. J gave up 7 bases and V 0 bases, and 6 bases lay outside the gene matches. The CDR3 runs to 14 residues. Germline V gives CDR1 SGHRS, CDR2 YFSETQ. The CDR3 DNA sequence: TGCGCCAGCAGCTTGGCCGGGGGGGGGATTGAGCAGTACTTC. Amino acids: CASSLAGGGIEQYF.

By proportion, this clone is medium-sized (0.01 to 0.1%). The J gene is TRBJ2-3, the V gene TRBV18; 7 nucleotides align to TRBD1. After removal of 3 bases from V and 0 bases from J, the junction contained 3 bases not matched to a gene. Germline lookup yields CDR1 KGHSH and CDR2 LQKENI. The CDR3 has 15 residues. The CDR3 DNA reads as TGTGCCAGCTCACCTCGACAGGGAAGCACAGATACGCAGTATTTT. Translated: CASSPRQGSTDTQYF.